One sample yielded the 18 T cell receptor beta chains listed below, sequenced in a study of human T cells and chemical hapten exposure. Specified time point: patch test 1, 2 weeks after DPC sensitization. Documented treatment: therapeutic diphenylcyclopropenone sensitization with weekly scalp DPC. TCRdb redid the calling of the RACE reads with MiXCR, one entry per CDR3 protein. The sample has roughly 72,000 distinct CDR3 sequences; 10% are singletons. The sequenced sample was whole blood, obtained in connection with sensitization to the hapten diphenylcyclopropenone (DPC). Receptor source: a woman aged 45-59 years with alopecia areata. Some clones in this sample may be carry-over from other donors' samples.

The chain couples TRBV20-1 to TRBJ2-7; possibly TRBD1 or TRBD2 for D (5 bases each). Looked up from germline, CDR1 is DFQATT and CDR2 is SNEGSKA (reference sequence). This CDR3 spans 12 amino acids. The CDR3 loop is CSGKGTNYEQYF. CDR3 nucleotide sequence: TGCAGCGGAAAGGGGACGAACTACGAGCAGTACTTC.

This clonotype was picked up a small number of times. The rearrangement links TRBV24-1 to TRBJ2-7; the match to TRBD1 covers 8 bases. Germline CDR1 reads KGHDR; CDR2 reads SFDVKD. Trimming removed 1 base from V and 6 bases from J; junction bases left unmatched: 7. This CDR3 contains 15 residues. The DNA of the CDR3 is TGTGCCACCAGTGATTTCCCCAGGGGGCGAGGCGAGCAGTACTTC. Amino acids: CATSDFPRGRGEQYF.

This clonotype occurred many times. The rearrangement uses TRBV6-2 or TRBV6-3 and TRBJ2-1; D not certain. Trimming removed 4 bases at V and 5 bases at J, with 12 bases between. The CDR3 runs to 14 residues. The germline gives CDR1 MNHEY, CDR2 SVGEGT. In nucleotides, the CDR3 is TGTGCCAGCAGTTCCCGAGGACCGGACAATGAGCAGTTCTTC. Residues: CASSSRGPDNEQFF.

This clonotype was seen only a few times. The CDR3 here is CASSLATEAFF. The CDR3 coding sequence is TGTGCCAGCAGCCTCGCTACTGAAGCTTTCTTT. This chain uses TRBV3-1 with TRBJ1-1; D is undetermined. Germline V gene data show CDR1 as LGHDT and CDR2 as YNNKEL (reference sequence). With 4 bases removed from V and 5 bases from J, the gap between germline ends came to 5 bases. The CDR3 is made up of 11 amino acids.

At least ten counts were recorded for this clonotype. This chain uses TRBV6-2 or TRBV6-3 with TRBJ1-5; maybe TRBD1 (5 bases). V dropped 0 bases and J dropped 0 bases, with 6 bases sitting between them. The CDR3 sequence is 15 residues long. CDR1 is MNHEY and CDR2 is SVGEGT in the germline V gene. The CDR3 nucleotides read TGTGCCAGCAGTTACTCTAGGGGTAGCAATCAGCCCCAGCATTTT. Residues: CASSYSRGSNQPQHF.

The table lists this clonotype with a few counts. The rearrangement joins TRBV12-3 or TRBV12-4 to TRBJ1-6, with D hard to call. The CDR3 has 12 amino acids. The CDR3 bases are TGTGCTAGCTACGTGGTGCCCGGCCCCCTCCACTTT. The encoded protein is CASYVVPGPLHF.

This clonotype has a handful of counts. This chain uses TRBV5-1 with TRBJ2-7; TRBD1 matches 11 bases. Germline V gene lookup returns CDR1 SGHRS and CDR2 YFSETQ. The CDR3 has 14 residues. Trimming removed 6 bases from V and 5 bases from J; junction bases left unmatched: 7. The CDR3 here is CASTRTGGINEQYF. Here the CDR3 DNA reads TGCGCCAGCACCCGGACAGGGGGCATCAACGAGCAGTACTTC. Together with reference TRBV5-1 and TRBJ2-7, the CDR3 gives the full variable domain: KAGVTQTPRYLIKTRGQQVTLSCSPISGHRSVSWYQQTPGQGLQFLFEYFSETQRNKGNFPGRFSGRQFSNSRSEMNVSTLELGDSALYLCASTRTGGINEQYFGPGTRLTVT.

The chain links TRBV5-1 to TRBJ1-1; no clear D. Trimming cost V 0 bases and J 3 bases, with 9 bases left between them. The CDR3 is 14 residues long. CDR1 and CDR2 (germline): SGHRS, YFSETQ. The chain's CDR3 is CASSLDIWDTEAFF. In DNA, the CDR3 is TGCGCCAGCAGCTTGGACATCTGGGACACTGAAGCTTTCTTT.

This clonotype was counted ten times or more. The chain joins TRBV14 to TRBJ2-2; weak D call: TRBD2 (6 bases). The CDR3 consists of 15 residues. Between the trimmed V and J ends, which lost 2 bases and 5 bases, there was a span of 12 bases. Per the germline V gene, CDR1 is SGHDN and CDR2 is FVKESK. The CDR3 reads CASSQRRVGTGELFF. The CDR3 DNA is TGTGCCAGCAGCCAAAGGAGGGTGGGGACCGGGGAGCTGTTTTTT.

The chain combines TRBV18 with TRBJ2-5; D is unclear. The CDR3 is 14 amino acids. Germline V lookup: CDR1 KGHSH, CDR2 LQKENI. V was shortened by 2 bases and J by 4 bases, with 11 bases between the two germline ends. CDR3 bases: TGTGCCAGCTCACCATCCCTAGGACGAGAGACCCAGTACTTC. Translating it yields CASSPSLGRETQYF.

V is TRBV6-5 and J is TRBJ1-1; no definite D call. This CDR3 comprises 15 residues. V lost 6 bases and J 0 bases, leaving 14 bases between the germline ends. Germline CDR1 MNHEY, CDR2 SVGAGI. In DNA, the CDR3 is TGTGCCAGCAGGCTGGGTCGATCCATGAACACTGAAGCTTTCTTT. Residues: CASRLGRSMNTEAFF.

There are a few counts of this clonotype. The V and J genes are TRBV20-1 and TRBJ1-3; weak D call: TRBD1 (6 bases). The CDR3 runs 16 residues. Germline CDR1 is DFQATT and CDR2 is SNEGSKA (reference sequence). The chain's CDR3 is CSPVVGGPHSGNTIYF. The CDR3, as DNA: TGCAGCCCCGTGGTAGGGGGACCCCACTCTGGAAACACCATATATTTT.

This clonotype was counted once. The chain employs TRBV29-1 and TRBJ2-7; 10 nucleotides match TRBD1. CDR1 SQVTM and CDR2 ANQGSEA come from the germline V gene. This CDR3 is 14 amino acids long. J lost 2 bases, V lost 7 bases, and 8 bases had no gene match. CDR3 in DNA: TGCAGCGCTCTGGAGGGGACAGGGGCCTACGAGCAGTACTTC. This translates into CSALEGTGAYEQYF.

This clonotype was observed a handful of times. The V call is TRBV19, the J call TRBJ2-1, with D perhaps matching TRBD1 (5 bases). This CDR3 has 16 residues. Germline V gene sequence: CDR1 LNHDA, CDR2 SQIVND (reference sequence). Trimming left V 1 base short and J 1 base short, with 11 bases between. The CDR3 spells CASSIVGVRSYNEQFF. CDR3 bases: TGTGCCAGTAGTATAGTAGGGGTCAGGTCCTACAATGAGCAGTTCTTC.

This clonotype came up a few times. The genes are TRBV18 and TRBJ2-1; the D gene is possibly TRBD2 (6 bases). The length of the CDR3 is 15 residues. The germline V gene encodes CDR1 KGHSH and CDR2 LQKENI. The V end was cut by 4 bases, the J end by 0 bases, with 10 bases between. The CDR3 DNA reads TGTGCCAGCTCACGGGACTTCAGCTCCTACAATGAGCAGTTCTTC. This translates into CASSRDFSSYNEQFF.

This clonotype turned up a few times. This chain uses TRBV28 with TRBJ2-7; no reliable D call. CDR1 and CDR2 (germline): MDHEN, SYDVKM. The CDR3 spans 11 residues. With 6 bases removed from V and 4 bases from J, the gap between germline ends came to 7 bases. CDR3 residues: CASRRTYEQYF. CDR3 in DNA: TGTGCCAGCAGGCGAACTTACGAGCAGTACTTC.

This clonotype has a count of ten or more. The rearrangement links TRBV5-1 to TRBJ2-5; 9 nucleotides agree with TRBD2. After removal of 5 bases from V and 0 bases from J, the junction contained 11 bases not matched to a gene. The CDR3 loop spans 17 amino acids. Germline loops: CDR1 SGHRS, CDR2 YFSETQ. The CDR3 sequence: CASSRGAGGLNQETQYF. The DNA of the CDR3 is TGCGCCAGCAGTCGGGGAGCGGGAGGCCTGAACCAAGAGACCCAGTACTTC.

The chain is built from TRBV7-9 and TRBJ2-3; TRBD2 aligns across 7 bases. V shed 6 bases and J 3 bases; nucleotides not matched to a gene: 3. Germline CDR1 SEHNR, CDR2 FQNEAQ (reference sequence). This CDR3 comprises 13 residues. Here the CDR3 reads CASSGGRTDTQYF. In nucleotides, the CDR3 is TGTGCCAGCAGTGGCGGGAGAACAGATACGCAGTATTTT.